The 27 T cell receptor beta chains below all came from one sample that was sequenced in a study of T-cell memory formation after mild COVID-19. MiXCR was run by TCRdb on the 5' RACE reads, yielding one entry per CDR3 protein. Counted here are some 210,000 distinct CDR3 sequences, 8% to 11% occurring once; the ten biggest clones make up roughly 3%. Sequenced: PBMCs or a T cell subset sorted from them (not recorded which). The receptors derive from a man younger than 35 who had mild COVID-19 (a few samples of this study predate the infection). Cell type and time point are not known.

This chain uses TRBV2 with TRBJ2-1, with 7 bases identical to TRBD1. V lost 8 bases and J lost 0; bases outside the gene matches: 4. This CDR3 is 14 amino acids long. Germline values: CDR1 SNHLY, CDR2 FYNNEI. CDR3 loop: CASSQGRSYNEQFF. The CDR3 DNA reads as TGTGCCAGCTCACAGGGGCGCTCCTACAATGAGCAGTTCTTC. Complete variable domain (other parts from reference TRBV2 and TRBJ2-1): EPEVTQTPSHQVTQMGQEVILRCVPISNHLYFYWYRQILGQKVEFLVSFYNNEISEKSEIFDDQFSVERPDGSNFTLKIRSTKLEDSAMYFCASSQGRSYNEQFFGPGTRLTVL.

This clonotype was seen repeatedly, ten times or more. The V and J genes are TRBV5-1 and TRBJ2-3; 9 nucleotides line up with TRBD2. This CDR3 contains 15 residues. Germline V gene lookup returns CDR1 SGHRS and CDR2 YFSETQ. With V trimmed by 1 base and J by 1 base, 1 base remained unmatched. The CDR3: CASSLPSGGTDTQYF. The CDR3 DNA reads as TGCGCCAGCAGCTTGCCTAGCGGGGGCACAGATACGCAGTATTTT.

The table lists this clonotype with a few counts. The chain links TRBV14 to TRBJ2-6, with D perhaps matching TRBD1 or TRBD2 (5 bases each). The length of the CDR3 is 19 residues. Germline values: CDR1 SGHDN, CDR2 FVKESK. V lost 4 bases and J lost 2, with 21 bases in between. This chain's CDR3 is CASSRLGGIGDPGANVLTF. CDR3 bases: TGTGCCAGCAGCCGCTTGGGCGGAATTGGGGACCCTGGGGCCAACGTCCTGACTTTC. The whole variable domain, filled in from reference TRBV14 and TRBJ2-6, reads EAGVTQFPSHSVIEKGQTVTLRCDPISGHDNLYWYRRVMGKEIKFLLHFVKESKQDESGMPNNRFLAERTGGTYSTLKVQPAELEDSGVYFCASSRLGGIGDPGANVLTFGAGSRLTVL.

The rearrangement uses TRBV7-2 and TRBJ1-1; possibly TRBD1 for D (6 bases). There are 12 residues in the CDR3. The V and J ends lost 6 bases and 5 bases respectively, with 10 bases between them. The germline CDR1 and CDR2 sequences are SGHTA and FQGNSA. CDR3 in amino acids: CASSQGWTEAFF. DNA of the CDR3: TGTGCCAGCAGTCAGGGGTGGACTGAAGCTTTCTTT.

This clonotype showed up just a few times. This chain connects TRBV20-1 to TRBJ2-5, with D perhaps matching TRBD1 (6 bases). The CDR3 sequence is 14 residues long. Looked up from germline, CDR1 is DFQATT and CDR2 is SNEGSKA (reference sequence). The germline V and J ends were trimmed by 2 bases and 1 base, with 11 bases remaining between them. CDR3 loop: CSARNRVAQETQYF. The CDR3 DNA sequence: TGCAGTGCTAGAAACAGGGTGGCCCAAGAGACCCAGTACTTC.

The genes are TRBV5-5 and TRBJ2-3, with 7 bases identical to TRBD1. CDR3 length: 14 amino acids. The V gene's germline CDR1 is SGHKS and CDR2 YYEKEE (reference sequence). J lost 3 bases, V lost 3 bases, and 4 bases had no gene match. The CDR3 nucleotides are TGTGCCAGCAGCTATGACAGGGAGACAGATACGCAGTATTTT. It yields the protein CASSYDRETDTQYF.

J is TRBJ1-2 and V is TRBV12-3 or TRBV12-4; D ambiguous. Trimming removed 5 bases from V and 3 bases from J, with 7 bases in between. The CDR3 sequence is 12 residues long. CDR3 bases: TGTGCCAGCAGTCGGCAGGACTATGGCTACACCTTC. Encoded protein: CASSRQDYGYTF.

The chain employs TRBV4-2 and TRBJ2-5; 11 bases are a match to TRBD2. The germline V gene encodes CDR1 LGHNA and CDR2 YNFKEQ. This CDR3 comprises 15 residues. The trim removed 3 bases at V and 6 bases at J, leaving 6 bases unmatched. The CDR3 spells CASSHGGLAAKTQYF. CDR3 in DNA: TGTGCCAGCAGCCATGGGGGACTAGCGGCGAAGACCCAGTACTTC.

This clonotype was picked up a small number of times. The V gene is TRBV3-1, the J gene TRBJ2-7, with D maybe TRBD2 (6 bases). The V gene's germline CDR1 is LGHDT and CDR2 YNNKEL (reference sequence). CDR3 length: 12 amino acids. V was pared by 3 bases and J by 3 bases, with 6 bases between. The CDR3 loop is CASSQEGYEQYF. DNA for the CDR3: TGTGCCAGCAGCCAGGAGGGCTACGAGCAGTACTTC.

V is TRBV5-6 and J is TRBJ2-5; D remains unclear. Looked up from germline, CDR1 is SGHDT and CDR2 is YYEEEE. Trimming stripped 0 bases from V and 5 bases from J, with 14 bases between. The CDR3 has 15 residues. The CDR3: CASSLGRLVRETQYF. CDR3 DNA: TGTGCCAGCAGCTTGGGTCGGCTGGTCCGCGAGACCCAGTACTTC.

This clonotype was seen repeatedly, ten times or more. The chain combines TRBV18 with TRBJ2-5, with a possible D match to TRBD2 (5 bases). The germline CDR1 and CDR2 sequences are KGHSH and LQKENI. The V gene lost 3 bases and the J gene lost 2 bases, with 10 bases spanning the gap. The CDR3 consists of 14 residues. As DNA, the CDR3 is TGTGCCAGCTCACCCCCGACGGGACAAGAGACCCAGTACTTC. Protein: CASSPPTGQETQYF.

This clonotype has only a few counts. The V and J genes are TRBV2 and TRBJ1-6, with 7 bases that match TRBD1. Germline V gene data show CDR1 as SNHLY and CDR2 as FYNNEI. Losses at the gene ends were 10 bases for V and 13 bases for J; bases not matched to a gene: 10. This CDR3 has 12 residues. The CDR3 region has the DNA TGTGCCATCCAAACCAGGGGGTCCCCCCTCCACTTT. Residues: CAIQTRGSPLHF.

This clonotype was counted many times. This chain joins TRBV12-3 or TRBV12-4 and TRBJ2-2; D is perhaps TRBD1 (5 bases). Trimming took 6 bases from V and 1 from J, leaving 9 bases between them. CDR3 length: 14 residues. CDR3 bases: TGTGCCAGCAGCCTCGACAGGAACACCGGGGAGCTGTTTTTT. Translated, it gives CASSLDRNTGELFF.

This clonotype was picked up many times. The chain carries TRBV12-3 or TRBV12-4 and TRBJ1-1; 9 bases map to TRBD1. J was trimmed by 6 bases and V by 3 bases; bases with no gene match: 5. The CDR3 runs 14 residues. CDR3 nucleotides: TGTGCCAGCAGTTTGGGACAGGGAGAGGCTGAAGCTTTCTTT. It yields the protein CASSLGQGEAEAFF.

This clonotype has a handful of counts. The rearrangement uses TRBV20-1 and TRBJ1-5; D is ambiguous. Germline CDR1 and CDR2: DFQATT and SNEGSKA (reference sequence). Trimming removed 5 bases from V and 3 bases from J, with 11 bases in between. CDR3 length: 13 amino acids. The CDR3 loop is CSAGPGFNQPQHF. CDR3 in DNA: TGCAGTGCTGGGCCGGGTTTCAATCAGCCCCAGCATTTT.

The chain uses TRBV7-9 and TRBJ2-7, with no clear D. Germline values: CDR1 SEHNR, CDR2 FQNEAQ (reference sequence). With 5 bases removed from V and 0 bases from J, the gap between germline ends came to 11 bases. The CDR3 spans 14 residues. The CDR3 nucleotides are TGTGCCAGCAGCCCGCCCTTAACCTCCTACGAGCAGTACTTC. This sequence encodes CASSPPLTSYEQYF.

This chain connects TRBV7-2 to TRBJ1-2, with TRBD1 as a possible D gene (5 bases). Germline CDR1 reads SGHTA; CDR2 reads FQGNSA. With 1 base removed from V and 0 bases from J, the gap between germline ends came to 6 bases. This CDR3 spans 14 amino acids. CDR3 protein: CASSLVGANYGYTF. CDR3 nucleotides: TGTGCCAGCAGCTTAGTAGGGGCTAACTATGGCTACACCTTC.

The chain couples TRBV5-1 to TRBJ2-2, with 7 positions matching TRBD1. The CDR3 extends over 15 amino acids. The V segment lost 1 base and the J segment 6 bases; nucleotides outside the gene matches: 6. Germline V CDR1 and CDR2: SGHRS, YFSETQ. CDR3 sequence (DNA): TGCGCCAGCAGCTTGCCGACAGGGCTGGCCGGGGAGCTGTTTTTT. Encoded protein: CASSLPTGLAGELFF.

This clonotype has a handful of counts. The V call is TRBV2, the J call TRBJ1-2; the D gene is possibly TRBD1 (5 bases). Trimming pared 8 bases from V and 4 bases from J, leaving 14 bases between. Looked up from germline, CDR1 is SNHLY and CDR2 is FYNNEI. The CDR3 totals 13 residues. The CDR3 nucleotides read TGTGCCAGCTCGGGACGAAATTCCTATGGCTACACCTTC. It yields the protein CASSGRNSYGYTF.

This clonotype was observed a few times. The chain employs TRBV5-5 and TRBJ2-7; either TRBD1 or TRBD2 may fit D (6 bases each). With 5 bases removed from V and 1 base from J, the gap between germline ends came to 22 bases. The CDR3 sequence is 17 residues long. Germline lookup yields CDR1 SGHKS and CDR2 YYEKEE (reference sequence). The CDR3 reads CASRRYLQRGQSYEQYF. For the CDR3, the DNA is TGTGCCAGCAGGCGGTATCTACAACGGGGGCAATCCTACGAGCAGTACTTC. Combining the CDR3 with reference TRBV5-5 and TRBJ2-7 gives the whole variable domain DAGVTQSPTHLIKTRGQQVTLRCSPISGHKSVSWYQQVLGQGPQFIFQYYEKEERGRGNFPDRFSARQFPNYSSELNVNALLLGDSALYLCASRRYLQRGQSYEQYFGPGTRLTVT.

This clonotype has just a few counts. J is TRBJ1-1 and V is TRBV28; D might be TRBD1 (5 bases). The V and J ends lost 1 base and 1 base respectively, with 10 bases between them. Germline V gene sequence: CDR1 MDHEN, CDR2 SYDVKM. This CDR3 has 15 amino acids. CDR3 sequence (DNA): TGTGCCAGCAGTTTATACAGGACGAAGAACACTGAAGCTTTCTTT. It codes for CASSLYRTKNTEAFF.

This clonotype was detected only a few times. This chain joins TRBV7-2 and TRBJ2-2, with 9 bases matching TRBD1. Germline assignment: CDR1 SGHTA and CDR2 FQGNSA. This CDR3 is 16 amino acids long. The junction had 9 bases not matched to a gene; V was cut back by 4 bases and J by 6 bases. This CDR3 is CASSWGRGQGAGELFF. The CDR3 nucleotides read TGTGCCAGCAGCTGGGGACGGGGACAGGGTGCCGGGGAGCTGTTTTTT. Full variable domain (missing parts from reference TRBV7-2 and TRBJ2-2): GAGVSQSPSNKVTEKGKDVELRCDPISGHTALYWYRQSLGQGLEFLIYFQGNSAPDKSGLPSDRFSAERTGGSVSTLTIQRTQQEDSAVYLCASSWGRGQGAGELFFGEGSRLTVL.

The chain has TRBV5-6 and TRBJ2-5, with D hard to call. Between the trimmed V and J ends, which lost 0 bases and 4 bases, there was a span of 16 bases. CDR1 SGHDT and CDR2 YYEEEE come from the germline V gene. CDR3 size: 16 residues. CDR3 in amino acids: CASSLGWVGYGETQYF. In DNA, the CDR3 is TGTGCCAGCAGCTTGGGCTGGGTAGGGTATGGAGAGACCCAGTACTTC.

This clonotype was seen more than once but under ten times. The chain has TRBV5-1 and TRBJ2-1; the match to TRBD2 covers 14 bases. V shed 4 bases, J shed 8 bases, and the junction held 11 bases outside the gene matches. Germline V gene sequence: CDR1 SGHRS, CDR2 YFSETQ. The CDR3 is 17 amino acids. The CDR3 here is CASSQELTSGGADEQFF. The CDR3 bases are TGCGCCAGCAGCCAAGAACTGACTAGCGGGGGGGCAGATGAGCAGTTCTTC.

This clonotype has just a few counts. The chain carries TRBV6-5 and TRBJ2-7, with 7 bases matching TRBD1. Germline V gene lookup returns CDR1 MNHEY and CDR2 SVGAGI. V shed 6 bases, J shed 9 bases, and the junction held 14 bases outside the gene matches. The CDR3 totals 14 residues. CDR3: CASSRPGQPLGQYF. The CDR3 nucleotides are TGTGCCAGCAGCCGACCGGGACAGCCCCTGGGGCAGTACTTC.

The chain is built from TRBV2 and TRBJ1-2, with 8 bases that match TRBD1. Germline V lookup: CDR1 SNHLY, CDR2 FYNNEI. The V and J ends lost 6 bases and 6 bases, in that order; junction bases with no gene match: 6. The CDR3 loop spans 13 amino acids. The CDR3 DNA reads as TGTGCCAGCAGGAAGGACAGGGAGAATGGCTACACCTTC. It specifies CASRKDRENGYTF.

V and J are TRBV10-3 and TRBJ2-3; the D is unclear. The CDR3 covers 13 residues. Germline V gene sequence: CDR1 ENHRY, CDR2 SYGVKD. V was pared by 6 bases and J by 0 bases, with 7 bases between. CDR3: CAISQTSTDTQYF. DNA of the CDR3: TGTGCCATCAGCCAGACTAGCACAGATACGCAGTATTTT.